Following are 18 T cell receptor beta chains from one sample sequenced in a study of blood T cell repertoires in COVID-19. Using immunoSEQ multiplex PCR, the repertoire was profiled, and TCRdb retains in-frame clones only, with some absent. The repertoire holds approximately 190,000 clones, with more than 70% as singletons. Sequencing input: peripheral blood. The receptors come from a man aged 40-49 years with active or convalescent COVID-19.

The rearrangement links TRBV19 to TRBJ2-1; 7 nucleotides align to TRBD1. Germline V gene data show CDR1 as LNHDA and CDR2 as SQIVND (reference sequence). The V gene end was trimmed by 5 bases and the J gene end by 0 bases; junction bases not matched to a gene: 4. This CDR3 has 15 residues. The CDR3 is CASSWDSSSYNEQFF. Here the CDR3 DNA reads TGTGCCAGTAGTTGGGACAGCAGCTCCTACAATGAGCAGTTCTTC.

This chain links TRBV27 with TRBJ2-7; tentatively, D is TRBD1 (6 bases). Between the trimmed V and J ends, which lost 8 bases and 1 base, there was a span of 12 bases. The CDR3 is 13 residues long. The germline CDR1 and CDR2 sequences are MNHEY and SMNVEV (reference sequence). The CDR3 DNA follows: TGTGCCAGCGGATGGACAGAATCCTACGAGCAGTACTTC. Translation: CASGWTESYEQYF.

This chain connects TRBV19 to TRBJ1-4; D unresolved. CDR1 is LNHDA and CDR2 is SQIVND in the germline V gene (reference sequence). The CDR3 consists of 17 residues. The germline V and J ends were trimmed by 4 bases and 4 bases, with 19 bases remaining between them. The CDR3 sequence is CASSTSPAGLFNEKLFF. The DNA of the CDR3 is TGTGCCAGTAGTACATCCCCCGCAGGCCTATTTAATGAAAAACTGTTTTTT.

Note on this clone: Other DNA sequences within the sample encode an identical CDR3. This rearrangement joins TRBV7-8 to TRBJ1-1, with 7 bases matching TRBD1. The germline gives CDR1 SGHVS, CDR2 FQNEAQ. The CDR3 consists of 13 residues. After removal of 5 bases from V and 1 base from J, the junction contained 1 base not matched to a gene. CDR3 nucleotides: TGTGCCAGCAGCCCAGGGGGGAACACTGAAGCTTTCTTT. This translates into CASSPGGNTEAFF.

The chain employs TRBV19 and TRBJ1-1; D possibly corresponds to TRBD1 (5 bases). The germline V gene has CDR1 LNHDA and CDR2 SQIVND (reference sequence). Trimming took off 3 bases at V and 6 bases at J, with 11 bases between the two ends. The CDR3 has 13 residues. The DNA of the CDR3 is TGTGCCAGTAGTATTCCGGGGGGTGCTGAAGCTTTCTTT. It specifies CASSIPGGAEAFF.

This clone was observed once. This chain connects TRBV9 to TRBJ1-2, with 9 nucleotides matching TRBD1. Germline trimming cut 0 bases from V and 6 bases from J; bases unmatched to any gene: 3. This CDR3 contains 14 residues. From germline, CDR1 is SGDLS and CDR2 YYNGEE. CDR3 coding DNA: TGTGCCAGCAGCGTAGAGACAGGGGGAGATGGCTACACCTTC. It codes for CASSVETGGDGYTF.

The chain recombines TRBV7-3 with TRBJ2-2, with TRBD2 identical over 8 bases. The CDR3 consists of 15 residues. V was clipped by 2 bases and J by 4 bases; unmatched bases: 3. Germline lookup yields CDR1 SGHTA and CDR2 FQGTGA. In nucleotides, the CDR3 is TGTGCCAGCAGCTTAGCGGGGGGCATCACCGGGGAGCTGTTTTTT. It encodes CASSLAGGITGELFF.

This rearrangement joins TRBV7-2 to TRBJ1-5, with TRBD1 matching over 7 bases. The CDR3 extends over 14 amino acids. CDR1 is SGHTA and CDR2 is FQGNSA in the germline V gene. Trimming removed 5 bases from V and 3 bases from J; junction bases left unmatched: 4. The CDR3 DNA follows: TGTGCCAGCAGCCCGGACAGGAACAATCAGCCCCAGCATTTT. Encoded protein: CASSPDRNNQPQHF. Drawing the rest from reference TRBV7-2 and TRBJ1-5, the complete variable domain is GAGVSQSPSNKVTEKGKDVELRCDPISGHTALYWYRQSLGQGLEFLIYFQGNSAPDKSGLPSDRFSAERTGGSVSTLTIQRTQQEDSAVYLCASSPDRNNQPQHFGDGTRLSIL.

The chain uses TRBV18 and TRBJ1-5; 9 nucleotides agree with TRBD1. The CDR3 contains 15 residues. The V gene's germline CDR1 is KGHSH and CDR2 LQKENI. V shed 4 bases, J shed 2 bases, and the junction held 3 bases outside the gene matches. CDR3 coding DNA: TGTGCCAGCTCACAGGACAGGGGCGGCAATCAGCCCCAGCATTTT. It translates to CASSQDRGGNQPQHF.

The V gene is TRBV2, the J gene TRBJ2-3; 8 bases match TRBD1. This CDR3 has 17 residues. V shed 6 bases, J shed 0 bases, and the junction held 11 bases outside the gene matches. Germline V gene lookup returns CDR1 SNHLY and CDR2 FYNNEI. CDR3 region: CASRGDRRFSSTDTQYF. The CDR3 region has the DNA TGTGCCAGCAGGGGGGACAGGCGGTTTAGTAGCACAGATACGCAGTATTTT.

This sequence joins TRBV19 and TRBJ2-2; TRBD1 aligns across 9 bases. This CDR3 contains 14 residues. Trimming removed 7 bases from V and 5 bases from J; junction bases left unmatched: 5. Germline lookup yields CDR1 LNHDA and CDR2 SQIVND (reference sequence). CDR3 nucleotide sequence: TGTGCCAGTACCCAGACAGGGGGGACCGGGGAGCTGTTTTTT. It translates to CASTQTGGTGELFF.

The chain has TRBV13 and TRBJ1-1; 9 nucleotides align to TRBD1. V lost 3 bases, J lost 4 bases, and 6 bases stayed unmatched. The CDR3 spans 15 residues. Germline lookup yields CDR1 PRHDT and CDR2 FYEKMQ (reference sequence). The CDR3 DNA sequence: TGTGCCAGCAGCTTCCGACAGGGGGGGGGCACTGAAGCTTTCTTT. Its protein is CASSFRQGGGTEAFF.

V gene TRBV19 combines with J gene TRBJ1-1, with 8 nucleotides matching TRBD1. This CDR3 spans 13 amino acids. V lost 7 bases, J lost 6 bases, and 7 bases stayed unmatched. Germline CDR1 is LNHDA and CDR2 is SQIVND (reference sequence). The DNA for the CDR3 is TGTGCCAGTACCGTACAGGGGGTCGCTGAAGCTTTCTTT. This translates into CASTVQGVAEAFF.

CDR3 DNA: TGCGCCAGCAGCCAAGATGTAGGGACAGGCGGTAGCACAGATACGCAGTATTTT. This translates into CASSQDVGTGGSTDTQYF. This chain joins TRBV4-1 and TRBJ2-3; 8 positions match TRBD1. The CDR3 consists of 18 residues. CDR1 and CDR2 from the germline V gene are MGHRA and YSYEKL. The ends lost 0 bases at V and 0 bases at J; junction bases unmatched: 8.

This clone was seen just once. The chain combines TRBV6-5 with TRBJ1-5, with TRBD1 as a possible D gene (6 bases). Germline lookup yields CDR1 MNHEY and CDR2 SVGAGI. This CDR3 contains 12 residues. Trimming took off 0 bases at V and 10 bases at J, with 7 bases between the two ends. The CDR3 sequence is CASSYSTGPQHF. CDR3 nucleotide sequence: TGTGCCAGCAGTTACTCGACAGGCCCCCAGCATTTT.

The chain combines TRBV3-1 (or the pseudogene TRBV3-2) with TRBJ1-5; D remains ambiguous. The CDR3 sequence is 20 residues long. The V gene's germline CDR1 is LGHDT and CDR2 YNNKEL (reference sequence). Trimming took off 0 bases at V and 0 bases at J, with 21 bases between the two ends. CDR3 nucleotide sequence: TGTGCCAGCAGCCAAGATGGAAGACTGCCGGTAACGGATAGCAATCAGCCCCAGCATTTT. Translating gives CASSQDGRLPVTDSNQPQHF.

The chain combines TRBV5-4 with TRBJ2-7, with D maybe TRBD2 (6 bases). CDR1 and CDR2 (germline): SGHNT, YYREEE (reference sequence). V lost 4 bases, J lost 3 bases, and 17 bases lay in between. This CDR3 is built from 15 residues. The CDR3 DNA reads TGTGCCAGCAGCGCTGCGGCGGGGTCGTACTACGAGCAGTACTTC. It yields the protein CASSAAAGSYYEQYF.

V and J are TRBV5-1 and TRBJ2-1, with a possible D match to TRBD2 (5 bases). Germline V CDR1 and CDR2: SGHRS, YFSETQ. This CDR3 is built from 14 residues. The ends were cut back, 7 bases at V and 3 bases at J, with 14 bases in the middle. The CDR3 sequence: CASGPRGDYNEQFF. The CDR3 DNA is TGCGCCAGCGGCCCTCGGGGTGACTACAATGAGCAGTTCTTC.